The following is a T cell receptor beta chain sequence with its context. Its antigen is not identified. TCRdb analysed the reads with MiXCR anew, one entry per CDR3 protein. The sample consists of about 180,000 distinct CDR3 sequences, roughly 14% of them appearing once. The source of the sample is a study of T cell repertoires in cytomegalovirus infection. Study-wide results and caveats: There were HLA-C-restricted CMV-specific TCR beta clonotypes dominating the ex vivo response.

V was cut by 5 bases and J by 4 bases, with 9 bases left in between. This CDR3 is built from 13 residues. CDR1 is SEHNR and CDR2 is FQNEAQ in the germline V gene (reference sequence). This receptor was obtained from a human donor in good health (CMV status not recorded). Some clones in this sample may be carry-over from other donors' samples. Source material: PBMCs. The rearrangement links TRBV7-9 to TRBJ2-1, with D tentatively TRBD1 (6 bases). The CDR3 protein is CASSPGQYNEQFF. Written as DNA, the CDR3 is TGTGCCAGCAGCCCAGGACAGTACAATGAGCAGTTCTTC.